This T cell receptor (beta chain) was profiled in a study of blood T cell repertoires in COVID-19. There are 14 residues in the CDR3. Trimming took 6 bases from V and 4 from J, leaving 15 bases between them. Germline loops: CDR1 MNHEY, CDR2 SVGAGI. TCRdb's copy holds only in-frame clones and misses some; the assay was immunoSEQ multiplex PCR. The sample yields some 200,000 clones, approximately 87% seen once. Specimen: PBMCs or T cells enriched from blood (not recorded which). The chain has TRBV6-5 and TRBJ1-2; D not certain. The receptor was derived from a woman aged 45-59 years in a cohort exposed to, infected with or recovered from COVID-19 (not recorded which). The CDR3 DNA follows: TGTGCCAGCAGAGATCTAGCGAGCAGCTATGGCTACACCTTC. Amino acids: CASRDLASSYGYTF.